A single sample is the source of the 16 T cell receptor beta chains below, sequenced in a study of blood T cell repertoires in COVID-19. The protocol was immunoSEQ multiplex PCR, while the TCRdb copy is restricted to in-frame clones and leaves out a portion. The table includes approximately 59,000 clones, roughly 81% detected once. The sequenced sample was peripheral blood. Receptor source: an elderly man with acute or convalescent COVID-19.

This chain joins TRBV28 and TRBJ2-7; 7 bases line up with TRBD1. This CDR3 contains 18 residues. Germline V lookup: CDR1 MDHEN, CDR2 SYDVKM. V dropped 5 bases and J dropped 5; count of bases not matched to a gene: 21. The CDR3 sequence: CASSPNSGTALFRDEQYF. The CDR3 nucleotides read TGTGCCAGCAGTCCGAATTCCGGGACAGCCCTTTTTCGGGACGAGCAGTACTTC.

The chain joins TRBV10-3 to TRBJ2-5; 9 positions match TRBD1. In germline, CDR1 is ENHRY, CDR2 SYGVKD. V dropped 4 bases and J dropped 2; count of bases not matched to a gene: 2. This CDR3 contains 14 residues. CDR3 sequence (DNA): TGTGCCATCAGTGCTGACAGGGGGCAAGAGACCCAGTACTTC. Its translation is CAISADRGQETQYF.

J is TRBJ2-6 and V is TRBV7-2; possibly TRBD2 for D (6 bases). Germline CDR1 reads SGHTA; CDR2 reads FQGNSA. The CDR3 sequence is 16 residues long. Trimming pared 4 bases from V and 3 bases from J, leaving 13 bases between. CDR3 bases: TGTGCCAGCAGCTCGTTCGGGGGATTTGGGGCCAACGTCCTGACTTTC. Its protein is CASSSFGGFGANVLTF.

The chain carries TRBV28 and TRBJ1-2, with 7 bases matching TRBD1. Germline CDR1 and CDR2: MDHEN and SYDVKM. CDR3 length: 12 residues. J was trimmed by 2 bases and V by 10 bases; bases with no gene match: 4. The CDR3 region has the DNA TGTGCCACCCAGACAGGGAACTATGGCTACACCTTC. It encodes CATQTGNYGYTF.

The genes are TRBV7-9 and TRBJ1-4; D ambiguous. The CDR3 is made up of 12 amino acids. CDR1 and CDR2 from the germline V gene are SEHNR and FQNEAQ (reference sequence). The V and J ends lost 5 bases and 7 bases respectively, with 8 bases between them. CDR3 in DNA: TGTGCCAGCAGCCCAATCAGTGAAAAACTGTTTTTT. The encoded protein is CASSPISEKLFF. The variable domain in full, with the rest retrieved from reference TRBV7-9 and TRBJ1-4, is DTGVSQNPRHKITKRGQNVTFRCDPISEHNRLYWYRQTLGQGPEFLTYFQNEAQLEKSRLLSDRFSAERPKGSFSTLEIQRTEQGDSAMYLCASSPISEKLFFGSGTQLSVL.

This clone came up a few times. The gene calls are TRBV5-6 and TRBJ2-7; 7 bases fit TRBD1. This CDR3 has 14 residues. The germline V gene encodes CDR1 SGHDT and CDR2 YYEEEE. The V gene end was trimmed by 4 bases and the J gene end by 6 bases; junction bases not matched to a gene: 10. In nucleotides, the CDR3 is TGTGCCAGCAGCCCTGAGGGGGCTTCCCCCGAGCAGTACTTC. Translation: CASSPEGASPEQYF.

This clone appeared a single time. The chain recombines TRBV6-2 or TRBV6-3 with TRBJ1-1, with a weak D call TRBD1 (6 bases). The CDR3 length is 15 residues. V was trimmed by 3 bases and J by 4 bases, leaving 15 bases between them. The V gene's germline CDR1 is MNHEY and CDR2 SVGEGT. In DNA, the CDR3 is TGTGCCAGCAGTTATTCGGCCCAGGGGAGCACTGAAGCTTTCTTT. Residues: CASSYSAQGSTEAFF.

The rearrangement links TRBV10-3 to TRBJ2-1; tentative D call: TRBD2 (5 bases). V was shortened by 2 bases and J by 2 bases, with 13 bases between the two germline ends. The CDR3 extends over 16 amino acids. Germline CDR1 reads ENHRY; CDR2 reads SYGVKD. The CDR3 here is CAISEREQHPYNEQFF. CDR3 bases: TGTGCCATCAGTGAGCGGGAACAGCACCCCTACAATGAGCAGTTCTTC.

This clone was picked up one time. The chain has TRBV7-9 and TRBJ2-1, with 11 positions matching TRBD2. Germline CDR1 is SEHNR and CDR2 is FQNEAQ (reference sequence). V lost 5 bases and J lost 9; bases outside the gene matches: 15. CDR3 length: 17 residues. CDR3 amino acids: CASSAGEGSGRASEQFF. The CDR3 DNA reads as TGTGCCAGCAGCGCCGGGGAGGGTAGCGGGAGGGCCTCTGAGCAGTTCTTC.

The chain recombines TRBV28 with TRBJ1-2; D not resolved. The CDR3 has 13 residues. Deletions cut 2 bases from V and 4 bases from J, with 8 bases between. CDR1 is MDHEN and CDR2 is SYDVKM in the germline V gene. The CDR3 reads CASSLTGFYGYTF. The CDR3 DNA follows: TGTGCCAGCAGTTTAACCGGGTTCTATGGCTACACCTTC.

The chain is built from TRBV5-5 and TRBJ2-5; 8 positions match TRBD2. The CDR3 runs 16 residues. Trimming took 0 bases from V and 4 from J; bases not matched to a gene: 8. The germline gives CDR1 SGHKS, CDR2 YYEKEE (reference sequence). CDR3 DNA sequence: TGTGCCAGCAGCTTGGCCCCAGCGGGAGTTGGAGAGACCCAGTACTTC. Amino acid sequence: CASSLAPAGVGETQYF.

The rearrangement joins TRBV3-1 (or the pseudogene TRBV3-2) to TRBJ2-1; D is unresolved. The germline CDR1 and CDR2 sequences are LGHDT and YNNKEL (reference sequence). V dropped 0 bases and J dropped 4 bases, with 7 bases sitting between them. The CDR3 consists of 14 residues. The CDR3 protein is CASSQEQPYNEQFF. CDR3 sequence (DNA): TGTGCCAGCAGCCAAGAACAGCCTTACAATGAGCAGTTCTTC.

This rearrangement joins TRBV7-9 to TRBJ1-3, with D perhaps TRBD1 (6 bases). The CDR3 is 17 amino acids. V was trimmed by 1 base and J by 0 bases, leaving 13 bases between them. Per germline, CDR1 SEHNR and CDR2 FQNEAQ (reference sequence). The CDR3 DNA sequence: TGTGCCAGCAGCTTAGAATTGGGGGCCCACTCTGGAAACACCATATATTTT. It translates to CASSLELGAHSGNTIYF.

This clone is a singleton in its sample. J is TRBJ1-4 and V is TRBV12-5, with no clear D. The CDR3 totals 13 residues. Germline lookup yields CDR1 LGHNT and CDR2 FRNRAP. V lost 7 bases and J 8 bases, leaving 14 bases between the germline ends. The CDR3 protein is CASARTFEEKLFF. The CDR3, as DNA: TGTGCTAGTGCCAGGACTTTCGAGGAAAAACTGTTTTTT.

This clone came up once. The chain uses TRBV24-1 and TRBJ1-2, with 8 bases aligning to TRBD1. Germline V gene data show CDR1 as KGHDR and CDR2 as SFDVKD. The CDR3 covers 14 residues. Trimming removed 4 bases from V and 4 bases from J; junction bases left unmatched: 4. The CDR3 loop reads CATSEAGGIYGYTF. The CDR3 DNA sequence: TGTGCCACCAGTGAGGCAGGGGGCATCTATGGCTACACCTTC.

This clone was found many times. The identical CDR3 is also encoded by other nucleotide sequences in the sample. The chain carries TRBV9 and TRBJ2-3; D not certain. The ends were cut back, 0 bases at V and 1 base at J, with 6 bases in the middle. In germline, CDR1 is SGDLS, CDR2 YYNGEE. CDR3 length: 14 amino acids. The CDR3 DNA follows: TGTGCCAGCAGCGTAGGACGGGGCACAGATACGCAGTATTTT. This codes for CASSVGRGTDTQYF.